The sequence of this T cell receptor beta chain was determined in a study of T-cell memory formation after mild COVID-19. TCR alpha and TCR beta cDNA libraries carrying sample barcodes and UMIs came from 5'RACE with constant-segment primers. Each CDR3 protein is one row after TCRdb ran MiXCR on the 5' RACE reads. The sample has about 140,000 distinct CDR3 sequences; 11% to 15% are singletons. The CDR3 contains 16 residues. Unmatched junction bases numbered 7, after V lost 0 bases and J lost 5 bases. Germline CDR1 is MGHRA and CDR2 is YSYEKL. The sample consisted of PBMCs or a T cell subset sorted from them (not recorded which). The J gene is TRBJ2-7, the V gene TRBV4-1; 10 bases fit TRBD1. The TCR sequence derives from an adult woman who had mild COVID-19 (a few samples of this study predate the infection). Cell type and time point are not known. The CDR3 coding sequence is TGCGCCAGCAGCCAAGATCCCCAGGACAGGGGGGACGAGCAGTACTTC. Its protein product is CASSQDPQDRGDEQYF.